Presented here are 23 T cell receptor beta chains from one specimen sequenced in a study of blood T cell repertoires in COVID-19. TCRdb keeps only in-frame clones here, not all; method: immunoSEQ multiplex PCR. This table has about 370,000 clones, roughly 90% appearing once. The sequenced sample was peripheral blood. All receptors come from a woman aged 30 to 39 with COVID-19, enrolled during active disease.

The CDR3 DNA reads as TGTGCCAGCAGTTCCCCAGCGGGAAGGGGAAACCCCTACGAGCAGTACGTC. It encodes CASSSPAGRGNPYEQYV. The chain uses TRBV6-2 or TRBV6-3 and TRBJ2-7; 7 bases fit TRBD2. Germline CDR1 MNHEY, CDR2 SVGEGT. The V segment lost 4 bases and the J segment 2 bases; nucleotides outside the gene matches: 14. This CDR3 has 17 residues.

Only a few counts were recorded for this clone. The gene calls are TRBV28 and TRBJ1-1, with D possibly TRBD1 on 5 matching bases. Trimming left V 4 bases short and J 0 bases short, with 12 bases between. The CDR3 is made up of 15 amino acids. In germline, CDR1 is MDHEN, CDR2 SYDVKM. The CDR3 DNA follows: TGTGCCAGCAGTTCGCCAGGGAACATGAACACTGAAGCTTTCTTT. Translation: CASSSPGNMNTEAFF.

The V and J genes are TRBV10-2 and TRBJ2-5, with a tentative D call TRBD2 (5 bases). Germline V lookup: CDR1 WSHSY, CDR2 SAAADI. Deletions cut 10 bases from V and 1 base from J, with 10 bases between. The length of the CDR3 is 12 residues. CDR3 residues: CATSGLQETQYF. CDR3 bases: TGCGCCACCTCAGGACTCCAAGAGACCCAGTACTTC.

The chain links TRBV19 to TRBJ2-3; D not certain. Germline CDR1 is LNHDA and CDR2 is SQIVND (reference sequence). V lost 3 bases and J 4 bases, leaving 17 bases between the germline ends. The CDR3 has 16 amino acids. This CDR3 reads CASSIRSASSADTQYF. The CDR3 nucleotides are TGTGCCAGTAGTATTAGGAGCGCCTCAAGCGCAGATACGCAGTATTTT.

V usage is TRBV6-5 and J usage is TRBJ1-6; tentatively, D is TRBD1 (5 bases). CDR1 is MNHEY and CDR2 is SVGAGI in the germline V gene. The CDR3 totals 15 residues. The ends were cut back, 2 bases at V and 12 bases at J, with 17 bases in the middle. CDR3 in amino acids: CASSYARDFEVPLHF. CDR3 coding DNA: TGTGCCAGCAGTTACGCGAGGGACTTTGAGGTACCCCTCCACTTT.

The DNA of the CDR3 is TGTGCCAGCATTTTCTCGGGACAGACTACTAACTATGGCTACACCTTC. Amino acids: CASIFSGQTTNYGYTF. This chain joins TRBV28 and TRBJ1-2, with TRBD1 matching 7 bases. The CDR3 runs to 16 residues. The V and J ends lost 7 bases and 0 bases, in that order; junction bases with no gene match: 11. From germline, CDR1 is MDHEN and CDR2 SYDVKM.

This sequence joins TRBV25-1 and TRBJ2-2; D may be TRBD1 (5 bases). The V end was cut by 4 bases, the J end by 6 bases, with 9 bases between. The CDR3 is 13 amino acids. Looked up from germline, CDR1 is MGHDK and CDR2 is SYGVNS. Here the CDR3 DNA reads TGTGCCAGCAGTGGTCTAGGGGCCGGGGAGCTGTTTTTT. It translates to CASSGLGAGELFF.

V gene TRBV12-5 combines with J gene TRBJ2-2; the match to TRBD2 covers 9 bases. The CDR3 extends over 14 amino acids. The junction had 3 bases not matched to a gene; V was cut back by 2 bases and J by 8 bases. Germline CDR1 reads LGHNT; CDR2 reads FRNRAP. As DNA, the CDR3 is TGTGCTAGTGGTTTGCCCCTAGCGGGGGGGGAGCTGTTTTTT. It yields the protein CASGLPLAGGELFF.

This sequence joins TRBV24-1 and TRBJ2-3; TRBD1 matches 11 bases. This CDR3 is 15 amino acids long. Germline V gives CDR1 KGHDR, CDR2 SFDVKD. Losses at the gene ends were 3 bases for V and 4 bases for J; bases not matched to a gene: 2. The CDR3 DNA is TGTGCCACCAGTGATAGGGACAGGGGGGCAGATACGCAGTATTTT. Translated, it gives CATSDRDRGADTQYF.

The V gene is TRBV10-1, the J gene TRBJ2-3, with 8 bases matching TRBD1. Germline loops: CDR1 WNHNN, CDR2 SYGVQD (reference sequence). Losses at the gene ends were 5 bases for V and 0 bases for J; bases not matched to a gene: 1. The CDR3 extends over 14 amino acids. CDR3 sequence (DNA): TGCGCCAGCAGTAGGACAGGGAGCACAGATACGCAGTATTTT. Its translation is CASSRTGSTDTQYF.

This chain links TRBV9 with TRBJ2-2, with 11 bases aligning to TRBD2. V gave up 4 bases and J gave up 6 bases; unmatched junction bases: 17. The CDR3 has 19 amino acids. Germline V gene lookup returns CDR1 SGDLS and CDR2 YYNGEE. The CDR3 DNA reads as TGTGCCAGCAGCCTTCAGGTCGGGACTAGCGGTACGAGGGCCGGGGAGCTGTTTTTT. This gives the protein CASSLQVGTSGTRAGELFF.

The V call is TRBV27, the J call TRBJ2-7; TRBD1 matches at 7 bases. V trimming: 8 bases; J trimming: 5 bases; junction bases outside the gene matches: 9. Germline-derived CDR1 and CDR2 are MNHEY and SMNVEV (reference sequence). This CDR3 region has 13 residues. The CDR3 DNA reads as TGTGCCAGCTCGGCTTCAGGGGGAAACGAGCAGTACTTC. It translates to CASSASGGNEQYF.

The chain employs TRBV28 and TRBJ2-5, with 9 positions matching TRBD1. V shed 5 bases, J shed 5 bases, and the junction held 9 bases outside the gene matches. Germline loops: CDR1 MDHEN, CDR2 SYDVKM. The CDR3 spans 15 residues. In DNA, the CDR3 is TGTGCCAGCAGTATACCGGGACAGGGCCTCGAGACCCAGTACTTC. This encodes CASSIPGQGLETQYF. Combining the CDR3 with reference TRBV28 and TRBJ2-5 gives the whole variable domain DVKVTQSSRYLVKRTGEKVFLECVQDMDHENMFWYRQDPGLGLRLIYFSYDVKMKEKGDIPEGYSVSREKKERFSLILESASTNQTSMYLCASSIPGQGLETQYFGPGTRLLVL.

The chain combines TRBV21-1 with TRBJ2-7; the listed D gene, TRBD2, was not tested against the DNA. TRBV21-1 constitutes a pseudogene. The CDR3 length is 19 residues. DNA for the CDR3: TGTGCCAGCAGCAAAGGTTGGGGGGACCTCCAAAGCTTTTACTACGAGCAGTACGTC. This gives the protein CASSKGWGDLQSFYYEQYV.

A remark on this clone: A much larger clone differs from this one at a single base, so this may be a read error. This rearrangement joins TRBV7-9 to TRBJ1-5; tentative D call: TRBD1 (5 bases). CDR1 and CDR2 from the germline V gene are SEHNR and FQNEAQ (reference sequence). V was pared by 1 base and J by 5 bases, with 6 bases between. The CDR3 has 13 residues. The CDR3 coding sequence is TGTGCCAGCAGCTTAGGACAGTATCAGCCCCAGCATTTT. Amino acids: CASSLGQYQPQHF.

This chain links TRBV19 with TRBJ1-2; 8 nucleotides agree with TRBD1. The germline V gene has CDR1 LNHDA and CDR2 SQIVND (reference sequence). The trim removed 9 bases at V and 6 bases at J, leaving 18 bases unmatched. The CDR3 spans 16 residues. The CDR3 DNA reads TGTGCCAGCCCTAAACGAGACAGGGGCTATGGTAATGGCTACACCTTC. Its protein product is CASPKRDRGYGNGYTF.

V usage is TRBV6-5 and J usage is TRBJ2-7; a possible D gene is TRBD2 (5 bases). This CDR3 is 13 amino acids long. Germline V gene lookup returns CDR1 MNHEY and CDR2 SVGAGI. Trimming cost V 0 bases and J 4 bases, with 7 bases left between them. The CDR3 nucleotides read TGTGCCAGCAGTTACTCGAGAGGGTACGAGCAGTACTTC. Residues: CASSYSRGYEQYF.

The chain joins TRBV4-3 to TRBJ1-1; D not resolved. The V end lost 0 bases, the J end lost 9 bases, and 14 bases lay between the germline ends. Germline-derived CDR1 and CDR2 are LGHNA and YSLEER. The CDR3 loop spans 14 amino acids. The CDR3 loop is CASSQDFEGTQAFF. The CDR3 DNA sequence: TGCGCCAGCAGCCAAGATTTTGAGGGAACACAAGCTTTCTTT.

The rearrangement uses TRBV7-9 and TRBJ2-2, with D possibly being TRBD2 (5 bases). V was clipped by 4 bases and J by 6 bases, with 12 bases between them. Germline assignment: CDR1 SEHNR and CDR2 FQNEAQ (reference sequence). The CDR3 totals 14 residues. The CDR3 reads CASSSGSFPGELFF. The CDR3 coding sequence is TGTGCCAGCAGCTCGGGATCCTTCCCCGGGGAGCTGTTTTTT.

This sequence joins TRBV12-5 and TRBJ2-1; 10 nucleotides align to TRBD2. V shed 1 base, J shed 3 bases, and the junction held 0 bases outside the gene matches. Germline CDR1 is LGHNT and CDR2 is FRNRAP. The CDR3 consists of 15 residues. The chain's CDR3 is CASGLGTSGYNEQFF. The CDR3 DNA reads as TGTGCTAGTGGTTTGGGGACTAGCGGCTACAATGAGCAGTTCTTC. Based on the CDR3 plus reference TRBV12-5 and TRBJ2-1, the full variable domain is DARVTQTPRHKVTEMGQEVTMRCQPILGHNTVFWYRQTMMQGLELLAYFRNRAPLDDSGMPKDRFSAEMPDATLATLKIQPSEPRDSAVYFCASGLGTSGYNEQFFGPGTRLTVL.

V is TRBV6-6 and J is TRBJ2-7, with D maybe TRBD1 (6 bases). V lost 6 bases and J 3 bases, leaving 21 bases between the germline ends. This CDR3 contains 16 residues. From germline, CDR1 is MNHNY and CDR2 SVGAGI (reference sequence). The CDR3 loop is CASSPPGVQGIYEQYF. CDR3 in DNA: TGTGCCAGCAGCCCCCCAGGGGTGCAGGGGATCTACGAGCAGTACTTC.

This CDR3 reads CASGLTGISNYGYTF. The CDR3 DNA sequence: TGTGCTAGTGGTCTGACAGGGATTAGTAACTATGGCTACACCTTC. The chain recombines TRBV12-5 with TRBJ1-2, with 7 bases lining up with TRBD1. The germline gives CDR1 LGHNT, CDR2 FRNRAP. The CDR3 length is 15 residues. After removal of 5 bases from V and 1 base from J, the junction contained 7 bases not matched to a gene.

The gene calls are TRBV6-1 and TRBJ2-5, with D uncertain. This CDR3 has 12 residues. V lost 2 bases, J lost 4 bases, and 5 bases lay in between. Germline V lookup: CDR1 MNHNS, CDR2 SASEGT. The CDR3 sequence: CASSELGETQYF. The CDR3 DNA reads as TGTGCCAGCAGTGAACTCGGAGAGACCCAGTACTTC.